The 32 T cell receptor beta chains below come from one sample, sequenced in a study of human T cells and chemical hapten exposure. Time point described: pre-sensitization, week 0. Treatment given: therapeutic diphenylcyclopropenone sensitization with weekly scalp DPC. Using its own MiXCR run on the RACE reads, TCRdb lists one record per CDR3 protein. Of some 330,000 distinct CDR3 sequences in the sample, 5.5% were seen once. The sample in question was whole blood, obtained in connection with sensitization to the hapten diphenylcyclopropenone (DPC). These receptors came from a woman in her late teens or twenties with alopecia areata. Some clones in this sample may be carry-over from other donors' samples.

This clonotype was picked up a small number of times. J is TRBJ2-7 and V is TRBV28; D is unclear. The germline gives CDR1 MDHEN, CDR2 SYDVKM. CDR3 length: 11 residues. V gave up 5 bases and J gave up 9 bases, with 11 bases separating them. The CDR3 DNA reads as TGTGCCAGCAGTACCGGACCGAGGCAGTACTTC. Encoded protein: CASSTGPRQYF.

This clonotype was seen ten or more times. The chain employs TRBV3-1 and TRBJ2-7; D gene uncertain. The germline V gene has CDR1 LGHDT and CDR2 YNNKEL (reference sequence). V lost 1 base to trimming and J lost 3 bases, with 7 bases between them. CDR3 length equals 13 residues. This CDR3 reads CASSQALVYEQYF. The CDR3 DNA reads as TGTGCCAGCAGCCAAGCCCTAGTCTACGAGCAGTACTTC.

Regarding this clonotype: A much bigger clone sits one base away, suggesting this may be a read error. The gene calls are TRBV4-3 and TRBJ2-7; D ambiguous. The CDR3 is made up of 16 amino acids. Trimming shortened V by 0 bases and J by 5 bases, and 17 bases separated the two germline ends. Germline CDR1 LGHNA, CDR2 YSLEER. CDR3 in DNA: TGCGCCAGCAGCCAAGATGCGACACACTCGTCCAACGAGCAGTACTTC. This gives the protein CASSQDATHSSNEQYF.

This clonotype was detected a few times. V is TRBV20-1 and J is TRBJ2-3, with 10 bases identical to TRBD2. The V gene's germline CDR1 is DFQATT and CDR2 SNEGSKA (reference sequence). The CDR3 consists of 16 residues. V was pared by 0 bases and J by 2 bases, with 5 bases of the junction left unmatched. The chain's CDR3 is CSARESSGGNTDTQYF. Here the CDR3 DNA reads TGCAGTGCTAGAGAGTCTAGCGGGGGAAACACAGATACGCAGTATTTT.

The chain couples TRBV28 to TRBJ2-7; D call uncertain. The germline CDR1 and CDR2 sequences are MDHEN and SYDVKM. The CDR3 spans 12 residues. V was shortened by 7 bases and J by 0 bases, with 7 bases between the two germline ends. Here the CDR3 DNA reads TGTGCCAGCACCCTGGACTCCTACGAGCAGTACTTC. It encodes CASTLDSYEQYF.

Many counts were recorded for this clonotype. The rearrangement joins TRBV21-1 to TRBJ2-7; the table names TRBD1, a call not compared with the DNA. TRBV21-1 represents a pseudogene. There are 16 residues in the CDR3. CDR3: CASSNRTLRDGYEQYF. The CDR3 DNA follows: TGTGCCAGCAGCAACCGGACGCTTAGGGACGGCTACGAGCAGTACTTC.

The table lists this clonotype with many counts. The rearrangement uses TRBV21-1 and TRBJ1-5; TRBD1, the table's D call, was not compared with the DNA. TRBV21-1 is a documented pseudogene. This CDR3 is built from 16 residues. As DNA, the CDR3 is TGTGCCAGCAGCCTACGGGACAATGGGGTCGATCAGCCCCAGCATTTT. Protein product: CASSLRDNGVDQPQHF.

The CDR3: CASSLAGAGAEAFF. The CDR3 nucleotides read TGTGCCAGCAGCTTAGCAGGGGCGGGCGCTGAAGCTTTCTTT. This chain connects TRBV7-9 to TRBJ1-1; D may be TRBD1 (5 bases). V was pared by 0 bases and J by 6 bases, with 11 bases between. Germline CDR1 is SEHNR and CDR2 is FQNEAQ (reference sequence). CDR3 length: 14 amino acids.

This clonotype was detected only a few times. This chain uses TRBV4-2 with TRBJ1-5; D uncertain. Germline CDR1 and CDR2: LGHNA and YNFKEQ. The CDR3 sequence is 13 residues long. The V and J ends lost 4 bases and 5 bases respectively, with 9 bases between them. The CDR3 loop reads CASSREWDQPQHF. The CDR3 DNA follows: TGTGCCAGCAGCCGAGAGTGGGATCAGCCCCAGCATTTT.

The CDR3 region is CATSDAGREDTQYF. The CDR3 coding sequence is TGTGCCACCAGTGATGCCGGGCGCGAGGATACGCAGTATTTT. V gene TRBV24-1 combines with J gene TRBJ2-3; no definite D call. CDR3 length equals 14 residues. The germline V and J ends were trimmed by 3 bases and 6 bases, with 12 bases remaining between them. Germline V lookup: CDR1 KGHDR, CDR2 SFDVKD.

The sample holds many counts of this clonotype. The chain joins TRBV2 to TRBJ2-5; 7 bases are shared with TRBD2. The V segment lost 5 bases and the J segment 1 base; nucleotides outside the gene matches: 10. The CDR3 length is 16 residues. CDR1 and CDR2 from the germline V gene are SNHLY and FYNNEI. The CDR3: CASSQLAPTPQETQYF. The CDR3 DNA sequence: TGTGCCAGCAGTCAACTAGCGCCAACACCCCAAGAGACCCAGTACTTC.

Ten or more counts support this clonotype. The CDR3 sequence is CASRGQGDQPQHF. DNA of the CDR3: TGTGCCAGCAGGGGACAGGGCGATCAGCCCCAGCATTTT. The rearrangement joins TRBV6-5 to TRBJ1-5; 9 bases fit TRBD1. The germline CDR1 and CDR2 sequences are MNHEY and SVGAGI. V dropped 6 bases and J dropped 5; count of bases not matched to a gene: 2. CDR3 length: 13 amino acids.

This clonotype has only a few counts. The chain is built from TRBV6-5 and TRBJ1-6; 7 nucleotides align to TRBD1. Germline CDR1 and CDR2: MNHEY and SVGAGI. The CDR3 has 18 residues. V shed 2 bases and J 4 bases; nucleotides not matched to a gene: 11. The CDR3: CASSYTWDRDLYNSPLHF. For the CDR3, the DNA is TGTGCCAGCAGTTACACTTGGGACAGAGACCTATATAATTCACCCCTCCACTTT.

This clonotype appeared a few times. V and J are TRBV5-1 and TRBJ1-2, with 7 bases lining up with TRBD1. Unmatched junction bases numbered 9, after V lost 0 bases and J lost 4 bases. This CDR3 has 16 amino acids. Germline V gene sequence: CDR1 SGHRS, CDR2 YFSETQ. This CDR3 reads CASSLGEGRQGYGYTF. Here the CDR3 DNA reads TGCGCCAGCAGCTTGGGAGAAGGACGACAGGGCTATGGCTACACCTTC.

This clonotype has only a few counts. This chain joins TRBV12-3 or TRBV12-4 and TRBJ1-1; D is uncertain. V was trimmed by 0 bases and J by 5 bases, leaving 13 bases between them. The CDR3 length is 15 residues. CDR3 DNA: TGTGCCAGCAGTTTAGCAACATGGGGTGATACTGAAGCTTTCTTT. This translates into CASSLATWGDTEAFF.

This clonotype appeared a few times. This chain joins TRBV10-3 and TRBJ1-1; 9 bases align to TRBD1. This CDR3 comprises 15 residues. Germline CDR1 ENHRY, CDR2 SYGVKD. Germline trimming cut 4 bases from V and 4 bases from J; bases unmatched to any gene: 7. CDR3 bases: TGTGCCATCAGTGGGGGGACAGGGTTTCTCACTGAAGCTTTCTTT. Translated, it gives CAISGGTGFLTEAFF.

This chain uses TRBV7-3 with TRBJ2-1; weak D call: TRBD2 (6 bases). V dropped 5 bases and J dropped 7 bases, with 15 bases sitting between them. There are 14 residues in the CDR3. In germline, CDR1 is SGHTA, CDR2 FQGTGA. DNA of the CDR3: TGTGCCAGCAGCCGGCGTGCTAGCGCGAATGAGCAGTTCTTC. This translates into CASSRRASANEQFF. Filled out from reference TRBV7-3 and TRBJ2-1, the complete variable domain reads GAGVSQTPSNKVTEKGKYVELRCDPISGHTALYWYRQSLGQGPEFLIYFQGTGAADDSGLPNDRFFAVRPEGSVSTLKIQRTERGDSAVYLCASSRRASANEQFFGPGTRLTVL.

This chain links TRBV4-3 with TRBJ2-6; TRBD1 matches 12 bases. With 3 bases clipped from V and 0 bases from J, the junction kept 18 bases outside the gene matches. The CDR3 has 23 amino acids. In germline, CDR1 is LGHNA, CDR2 YSLEER. CDR3 sequence (DNA): TGCGCCAGCAGCCAGGGTGTCGGGACAGGGGGCTATGGGGATAGCTCTGGGGCCAACGTCCTGACTTTC. Its translation: CASSQGVGTGGYGDSSGANVLTF.

The chain employs TRBV28 and TRBJ1-1; 7 nucleotides match TRBD1. This CDR3 spans 14 amino acids. V lost 5 bases to trimming and J lost 4 bases; unmatched junction nucleotides: 7. Looked up from germline, CDR1 is MDHEN and CDR2 is SYDVKM. This chain's CDR3 is CASSLTGSATEAFF. CDR3 bases: TGTGCCAGCAGTCTGACAGGGTCTGCCACTGAAGCTTTCTTT. The full variable domain, in which reference TRBV28 and TRBJ1-1 provide the parts outside the CDR3, is DVKVTQSSRYLVKRTGEKVFLECVQDMDHENMFWYRQDPGLGLRLIYFSYDVKMKEKGDIPEGYSVSREKKERFSLILESASTNQTSMYLCASSLTGSATEAFFGQGTRLTVV.

This clonotype was observed many times. The chain couples TRBV10-3 to TRBJ2-3; D remains unclear. V was cut by 11 bases and J by 0 bases, with 15 bases left in between. CDR3 length: 14 amino acids. Germline values: CDR1 ENHRY, CDR2 SYGVKD. DNA for the CDR3: TGTGCCTACCGAGGAGCGTATAGCACAGATACGCAGTATTTT. Translated, it gives CAYRGAYSTDTQYF.

The chain joins TRBV5-6 to TRBJ2-3, with D possibly being TRBD1 (5 bases). Trimming took 5 bases from V and 4 from J, leaving 8 bases between them. CDR1 SGHDT and CDR2 YYEEEE come from the germline V gene. This CDR3 has 12 amino acids. CDR3 protein: CASSKGPDTQYF. CDR3 in DNA: TGTGCCAGCAGTAAGGGGCCAGATACGCAGTATTTT.

This clonotype has a handful of counts. This sequence joins TRBV5-1 and TRBJ1-1; 8 bases agree with TRBD1. V gave up 3 bases and J gave up 5 bases; unmatched junction bases: 6. CDR1 SGHRS and CDR2 YFSETQ come from the germline V gene. The CDR3 is 14 residues long. The CDR3 nucleotides read TGCGCCAGCAGCTATGACAGGGGAGGTACTGAAGCTTTCTTT. This encodes CASSYDRGGTEAFF.

A few counts support this clonotype. The chain combines TRBV28 with TRBJ2-7; D uncertain. With 1 base removed from V and 7 bases from J, the gap between germline ends came to 11 bases. From germline, CDR1 is MDHEN and CDR2 SYDVKM. This CDR3 is 13 amino acids long. CDR3 in amino acids: CASSLLELEEQYF. The CDR3 DNA follows: TGTGCCAGCAGTTTATTGGAGTTGGAGGAGCAGTACTTC.

A note on this clonotype: One junction end does not reproduce the germline sequence, and a read error may be involved. The CDR3 here is CASSLGTVAF. The CDR3 DNA reads as TGTGCCAGCAGCTTAGGGACTGTTGCCTTC. This chain connects TRBV7-2 to TRBJ1-2; D uncertain. The CDR3 runs to 10 residues. From germline, CDR1 is SGHTA and CDR2 FQGNSA.

This clonotype was counted only a few times. The V call is TRBV21-1, the J call TRBJ1-1; TRBD1, the D gene given by the table, was not confirmed from the DNA. TRBV21-1 is reported as a pseudogene. The CDR3 totals 18 residues. In nucleotides, the CDR3 is TGTGCCAGCAGCAAAACGGCGGATGACAGGGCGGTGAACACTGAAGCTTTCTTT. It translates to CASSKTADDRAVNTEAFF.

The V gene is TRBV27, the J gene TRBJ2-3, with D maybe TRBD1 (6 bases). This CDR3 contains 14 residues. Trimming pared 7 bases from V and 3 bases from J, leaving 14 bases between. Germline loops: CDR1 MNHEY, CDR2 SMNVEV (reference sequence). The CDR3 coding sequence is TGTGCCAGCAAGAGTGGGGGCCGAACAGATACGCAGTATTTT. Translated, it gives CASKSGGRTDTQYF.

The rearrangement links TRBV7-9 to TRBJ2-3; the D gene is possibly TRBD2 (5 bases). The germline gives CDR1 SEHNR, CDR2 FQNEAQ (reference sequence). Trimming left V 4 bases short and J 3 bases short, with 14 bases between. This CDR3 is built from 15 residues. DNA of the CDR3: TGTGCCAGCAGCTCCTTTCCCGGGGAAACAGATACGCAGTATTTT. Encoded protein: CASSSFPGETDTQYF.

The table lists this clonotype with a few counts. This chain links TRBV5-1 with TRBJ1-5; possible D gene TRBD1, 5 bases. The V gene's germline CDR1 is SGHRS and CDR2 YFSETQ. The CDR3 is 15 amino acids. V was trimmed by 4 bases and J by 7 bases, leaving 18 bases between them. CDR3 residues: CASSPTGYGGQPQHF. CDR3 in DNA: TGCGCCAGCAGCCCTACAGGTTATGGTGGCCAGCCCCAGCATTTT. Using reference TRBV5-1 and TRBJ1-5 for the parts outside the CDR3, the full variable domain is KAGVTQTPRYLIKTRGQQVTLSCSPISGHRSVSWYQQTPGQGLQFLFEYFSETQRNKGNFPGRFSGRQFSNSRSEMNVSTLELGDSALYLCASSPTGYGGQPQHFGDGTRLSIL.

The chain is built from TRBV16 and TRBJ1-1; TRBD1 might be the D (5 bases). V gave up 1 base and J gave up 4 bases, with 7 bases separating them. This CDR3 has 13 residues. CDR1 and CDR2 (germline): KGHSY, FQNENV. The CDR3 nucleotides are TGTGCCAGCAGCCAATTGGGGACCACTGAAGCTTTCTTT. Translation: CASSQLGTTEAFF.

V is TRBV6-6 and J is TRBJ1-4; D is ambiguous. This CDR3 has 15 residues. With 2 bases removed from V and 0 bases from J, the gap between germline ends came to 7 bases. Germline values: CDR1 MNHNY, CDR2 SVGAGI (reference sequence). The CDR3, as DNA: TGTGCCAGCAGTTACGCGGCAACAACTAATGAAAAACTGTTTTTT. Translating it yields CASSYAATTNEKLFF.

This clonotype was counted only a few times. The chain employs TRBV3-1 and TRBJ2-7; D call uncertain. The CDR3 covers 12 residues. The germline gives CDR1 LGHDT, CDR2 YNNKEL (reference sequence). Trimming cost V 5 bases and J 6 bases, with 11 bases left between them. CDR3 loop: CASSARKGEQYF. The DNA of the CDR3 is TGTGCCAGCAGCGCCCGGAAGGGCGAGCAGTACTTC.

The V and J genes are TRBV20-1 and TRBJ1-1, with no clear D. V shed 6 bases and J shed 3 bases, with 20 bases lying between them. The CDR3 sequence is 15 residues long. Germline V gives CDR1 DFQATT, CDR2 SNEGSKA (reference sequence). CDR3 nucleotide sequence: TGCAGTGCCCCACCAGAGGGCGCTGGGGACACTGAAGCTTTCTTT. Translation gives CSAPPEGAGDTEAFF.